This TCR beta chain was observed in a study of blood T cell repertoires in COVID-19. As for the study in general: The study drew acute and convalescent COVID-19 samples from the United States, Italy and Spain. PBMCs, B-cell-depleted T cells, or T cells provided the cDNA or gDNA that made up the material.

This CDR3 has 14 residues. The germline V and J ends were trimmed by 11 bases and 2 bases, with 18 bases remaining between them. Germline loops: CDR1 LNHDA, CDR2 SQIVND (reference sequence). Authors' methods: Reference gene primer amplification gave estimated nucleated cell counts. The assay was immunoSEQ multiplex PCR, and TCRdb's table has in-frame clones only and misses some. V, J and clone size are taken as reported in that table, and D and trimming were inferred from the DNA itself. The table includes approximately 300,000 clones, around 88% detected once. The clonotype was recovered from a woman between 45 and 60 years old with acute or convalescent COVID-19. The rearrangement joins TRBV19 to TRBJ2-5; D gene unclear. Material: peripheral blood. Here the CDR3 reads CASEADRPQETQYF. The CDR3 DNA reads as TGTGCCTCAGAGGCAGACCGCCCTCAAGAGACCCAGTACTTC.